The 18 T cell receptor beta chains reported below all come from one sample, sequenced in a study of OX40 agonist ivuxolimab in advanced cancers. Generated by immunoSEQ multiplex PCR, the TCRdb table keeps only in-frame clones and is missing some. The sample shows more than 9,500 clones, approximately 75% of them seen only once. Here the sequenced sample was CD4+ or CD8+ T cells sorted from blood, taken in a trial of the OX40 agonist ivuxolimab. These receptors were taken from an adult with an advanced solid tumor such as melanoma, head and neck, liver or kidney cancer.

The J gene is TRBJ1-2, the V gene TRBV27; D uncertain. CDR1 is MNHEY and CDR2 is SMNVEV in the germline V gene (reference sequence). The CDR3 sequence is 13 residues long. Trimming removed 2 bases at V and 4 bases at J, with 8 bases between. CDR3 protein: CASSLGLGYGYTF. The CDR3 DNA reads TGTGCCAGCAGTTTAGGGTTGGGCTATGGCTACACCTTC.

The chain carries TRBV19 and TRBJ2-7; 13 bases fit TRBD2. J lost 2 bases, V lost 7 bases, and 2 bases had no gene match. CDR1 and CDR2 from the germline V gene are LNHDA and SQIVND (reference sequence). The CDR3 contains 14 residues. DNA of the CDR3: TGTGCCAGTAAACTAGCGGGGGGGCCCTACGAGCAGTACTTC. Translated, it gives CASKLAGGPYEQYF.

V and J are TRBV7-8 and TRBJ2-1; the match to TRBD2 covers 8 bases. Germline V lookup: CDR1 SGHVS, CDR2 FQNEAQ. The ends lost 5 bases at V and 8 bases at J; junction bases unmatched: 8. CDR3 size: 14 residues. The CDR3 protein is CASSEGLVGHEQFF. CDR3 sequence (DNA): TGTGCCAGCAGCGAGGGACTAGTCGGGCATGAGCAGTTCTTC.

The rearrangement joins TRBV5-8 to TRBJ1-5; D uncertain. The CDR3 spans 14 residues. The V end lost 0 bases, the J end lost 2 bases, and 6 bases lay between the germline ends. CDR1 SGHTS and CDR2 YDEGEE come from the germline V gene. CDR3 protein: CASSLDVGNQPQHF. Written as DNA, the CDR3 is TGTGCCAGCAGCTTGGATGTGGGCAATCAGCCCCAGCATTTT.

This chain connects TRBV27 to TRBJ1-5; TRBD1 matches 8 bases. J lost 0 bases, V lost 5 bases, and 3 bases had no gene match. The CDR3 extends over 15 amino acids. The germline CDR1 and CDR2 sequences are MNHEY and SMNVEV (reference sequence). The CDR3 loop reads CASSPQGGSNQPQHF. CDR3 sequence (DNA): TGTGCCAGCAGTCCACAGGGGGGTAGCAATCAGCCCCAGCATTTT.

This chain uses TRBV4-1 with TRBJ1-1, with a possible D match to TRBD1 (6 bases). There are 15 residues in the CDR3. The V end was cut by 5 bases, the J end by 6 bases, with 19 bases between. Germline V gene sequence: CDR1 MGHRA, CDR2 YSYEKL. The CDR3: CASSFAGVYDPEAFF. The CDR3, as DNA: TGCGCCAGCAGCTTTGCAGGGGTTTACGATCCTGAAGCTTTCTTT.

This clone appeared once. The rearrangement uses TRBV9 and TRBJ1-1; D may be TRBD1 (6 bases). Germline V gene data show CDR1 as SGDLS and CDR2 as YYNGEE. The V end lost 3 bases, the J end lost 4 bases, and 13 bases lay between the germline ends. The CDR3 length is 14 residues. The CDR3, as DNA: TGTGCCAGCAGCGAAAGGGGGAGGGGCACTGAAGCTTTCTTT. It specifies CASSERGRGTEAFF.

This chain uses TRBV6-1 with TRBJ1-5, with TRBD1 matching 7 bases. Germline V gives CDR1 MNHNS, CDR2 SASEGT. CDR3 length: 15 amino acids. V shed 1 base and J 6 bases; nucleotides not matched to a gene: 6. For the CDR3, the DNA is TGTGCCAGCAGTGAAGGGGGCAGGGGGAGTCAGCCCCAGCATTTT. Protein product: CASSEGGRGSQPQHF.

V is TRBV10-2 and J is TRBJ1-2, with D perhaps TRBD1 (5 bases). Trimming left V 0 bases short and J 1 base short, with 12 bases between. The length of the CDR3 is 16 residues. CDR1 is WSHSY and CDR2 is SAAADI in the germline V gene. The CDR3 bases are TGCGCCAGCAGTGAGTCCGGACAAGAACGTAACTATGGCTACACCTTC. It encodes CASSESGQERNYGYTF.

The table lists this clone with a few counts. The genes are TRBV6-5 and TRBJ2-7; TRBD2 matches 9 bases. This CDR3 has 15 amino acids. CDR1 MNHEY and CDR2 SVGAGI come from the germline V gene. V was clipped by 5 bases and J by 0 bases; unmatched bases: 5. Written as DNA, the CDR3 is TGTGCCAGCAGTAGTAGCGGGGGTAGCTCCTACGAGCAGTACTTC. This codes for CASSSSGGSSYEQYF.

This clone was seen a single time. The rearrangement joins TRBV6-1 to TRBJ2-7; 10 bases align to TRBD1. The V gene's germline CDR1 is MNHNS and CDR2 SASEGT. The CDR3 extends over 14 amino acids. V dropped 9 bases and J dropped 4; count of bases not matched to a gene: 9. CDR3 DNA sequence: TGTGCCAGTTCTGCCCGGGACAGGGGATACGAGCAGTACTTC. This gives the protein CASSARDRGYEQYF.

This rearrangement joins TRBV7-9 to TRBJ2-7; TRBD1 aligns across 7 bases. The germline gives CDR1 SEHNR, CDR2 FQNEAQ (reference sequence). V lost 4 bases to trimming and J lost 6 bases; unmatched junction nucleotides: 3. CDR3 length equals 12 residues. As DNA, the CDR3 is TGTGCCAGCAGCTCTTCAGGGGGCGAGCAGTACTTC. It is translated as CASSSSGGEQYF.

This clone was found once. This chain links TRBV27 with TRBJ1-6; 10 bases are shared with TRBD1. Trimming took 5 bases from V and 7 from J; bases not matched to a gene: 29. Germline loops: CDR1 MNHEY, CDR2 SMNVEV (reference sequence). The CDR3 runs to 23 residues. DNA for the CDR3: TGTGCCAGCAGTCGCGGGACAGGGGACGAGGGACCCCGGAGTCGGGGAACCAATTCACCCCTCCACTTT. It codes for CASSRGTGDEGPRSRGTNSPLHF.

In its sample, this clone was seen a few times. The V call is TRBV7-8, the J call TRBJ2-7; no clear D. Trimming removed 1 base at V and 5 bases at J, with 9 bases between. The CDR3 is 13 residues long. Germline-derived CDR1 and CDR2 are SGHVS and FQNEAQ. CDR3 nucleotides: TGTGCCAGCAGCTTAGGGCGAAGGGACGAGCAGTACTTC. Translated, it gives CASSLGRRDEQYF.

The chain employs TRBV19 and TRBJ1-4; 7 bases agree with TRBD1. Germline CDR1 is LNHDA and CDR2 is SQIVND (reference sequence). V shed 11 bases, J shed 5 bases, and the junction held 8 bases outside the gene matches. The CDR3 has 13 amino acids. CDR3 DNA: TGTGCCTGTAAAGGGGGCTTCAATGAAAAACTGTTTTTT. Translated, it gives CACKGGFNEKLFF.

The genes are TRBV7-3 and TRBJ1-2; D remains unclear. Germline V gene data show CDR1 as SGHTA and CDR2 as FQGTGA. The CDR3 sequence is 13 residues long. V lost 2 bases and J 2 bases, leaving 6 bases between the germline ends. The CDR3 coding sequence is TGTGCCAGCAGCTTAGTCCGCAACTATGGCTACACCTTC. This encodes CASSLVRNYGYTF. Complete variable domain (other parts from reference TRBV7-3 and TRBJ1-2): GAGVSQTPSNKVTEKGKYVELRCDPISGHTALYWYRQSLGQGPEFLIYFQGTGAADDSGLPNDRFFAVRPEGSVSTLKIQRTERGDSAVYLCASSLVRNYGYTFGSGTRLTVV.

The chain recombines TRBV6-4 with TRBJ2-5; D might be TRBD1 (5 bases). Germline CDR1 reads MRHNA; CDR2 reads SNTAGT. The V and J ends lost 6 bases and 5 bases respectively, with 13 bases between them. There are 13 residues in the CDR3. CDR3 DNA: TGTGCCAGCAGAAACCCCTCAGGGGAGACCCAGTACTTC. Protein sequence: CASRNPSGETQYF.

The chain links TRBV7-8 to TRBJ2-7; D perhaps matches TRBD2 (6 bases). The V end lost 10 bases, the J end lost 6 bases, and 10 bases lay between the germline ends. Germline V gene lookup returns CDR1 SGHVS and CDR2 FQNEAQ. The CDR3 contains 10 residues. This chain's CDR3 is CATGSGEQYF. CDR3 DNA sequence: TGTGCCACCGGGAGCGGCGAGCAGTACTTC. Using reference TRBV7-8 and TRBJ2-7 for the parts outside the CDR3, the full variable domain is GAGVSQSPRYKVAKRGQDVALRCDPISGHVSLFWYQQALGQGPEFLTYFQNEAQLDKSGLPSDRFFAERPEGSVSTLKIQRTQQEDSAVYLCATGSGEQYFGPGTRLTVT.